This T cell receptor beta chain was recorded in a study of response to subunit inactivated influenza vaccine. Whole-study results and caveats: The authors offered the suggestion that each seasonal influenza vaccination recruits few new T cells.

This clonotype was counted only a few times. Its antigen remains unidentified. The CDR3 is 14 residues long. Per the germline V gene, CDR1 is SGHRS and CDR2 is YFSETQ. V dropped 4 bases and J dropped 8 bases, with 15 bases sitting between them. One entry per CDR3 protein results from TCRdb running MiXCR on the RT-PCR reads. The data contain around 480,000 distinct CDR3 sequences, more than 15% of them singletons. The TCR comes from a man between 50 and 70 years old who received an inactivated influenza vaccine. J is TRBJ1-4 and V is TRBV5-1; no definite D call. Specimen: CD4+ T cells sorted from PBMCs, collected about 24 months after vaccination. The CDR3 protein is CASSPGLGGEKLFF. The DNA of the CDR3 is TGCGCCAGCAGCCCGGGCCTTGGCGGGGAAAAACTGTTTTTT.